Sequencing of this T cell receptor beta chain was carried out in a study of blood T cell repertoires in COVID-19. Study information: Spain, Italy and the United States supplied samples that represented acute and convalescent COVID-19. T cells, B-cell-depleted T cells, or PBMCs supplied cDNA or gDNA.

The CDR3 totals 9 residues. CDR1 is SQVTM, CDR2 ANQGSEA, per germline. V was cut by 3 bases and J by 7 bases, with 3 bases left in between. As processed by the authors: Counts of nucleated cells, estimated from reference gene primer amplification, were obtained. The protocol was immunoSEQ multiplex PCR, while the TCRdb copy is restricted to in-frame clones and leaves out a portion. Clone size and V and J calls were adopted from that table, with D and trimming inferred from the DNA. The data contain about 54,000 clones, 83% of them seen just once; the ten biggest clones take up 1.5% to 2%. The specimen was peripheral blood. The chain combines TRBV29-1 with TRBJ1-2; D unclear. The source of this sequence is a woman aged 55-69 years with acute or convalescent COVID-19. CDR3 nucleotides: TGCAGCGTTGATAGTGGCTACACCTTC. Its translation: CSVDSGYTF. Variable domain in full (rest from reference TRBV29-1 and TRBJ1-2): SAVISQKPSRDICQRGTSLTIQCQVDSQVTMMFWYRQQPGQSLTLIATANQGSEATYESGFVIDKFPISRPNLTFSTLTVSNMSPEDSSIYLCSVDSGYTFGSGTRLTVV.